This T cell receptor beta chain was retrieved from a study of shared clonotypes between healthy human individuals. Study context: Sampling drew on donors who were a couple of women and three men aged 18 to 49. General observations from the study: The authors sampled blood alone, and tissue repertoires likely differ. Donor scarcity curtailed the genetic and exposure-history diversity represented herein.

This CDR3 region has 16 residues. Per the germline V gene, CDR1 is SEHNR and CDR2 is FQNEAQ (reference sequence). V trimming: 5 bases; J trimming: 2 bases; junction bases outside the gene matches: 10. To note about this clone: The antigen remains unidentified.

Clones were read by immunoSEQ multiplex PCR, and TCRdb kept only the in-frame ones, dropping some. The table has about 1.1 million clones, roughly 74% seen once. The chain joins TRBV7-9 to TRBJ2-7, with TRBD1 identical over 9 bases. The specimen sequenced was memory CD4+ T cells from PBMCs. Regarding subset: CD45RA-negative fraction. This receptor was identified in a man in his late teens or twenties in good health. Some clones in this sample may be carry-over from other donors' samples. The CDR3 sequence is CASSDHRGRAPYEQYF. In nucleotides, the CDR3 is TGTGCCAGCAGCGATCACAGGGGGCGCGCTCCCTACGAGCAGTACTTC.